Here is one T cell receptor (beta chain) with its context. The PCR was carried out with 60 Vbeta primers and 13 Jbeta primers. Data came from immunoSEQ multiplex PCR; TCRdb stores just in-frame clones and leaves some out. The sample shows 100,000 to 150,000 clones, about 85% of them seen only once. Germline V gives CDR1 GTSNPN, CDR2 SVGIG (reference sequence). The CDR3 has 15 amino acids. The germline V and J ends were trimmed by 4 bases and 6 bases, with 22 bases remaining between them. These data come from a study of cytomegalovirus exposure and HLA in healthy donors. This receptor was identified in a boy between 10 and 17 years old in good health and CMV-seronegative. The chain employs TRBV30 and TRBJ2-7, with D perhaps TRBD2 (5 bases). The specimen was PBMCs. CDR3: CAWTSSVTPRGEQYF. The CDR3 DNA follows: TGTGCCTGGACCTCGAGTGTGACCCCACGGGGCGAGCAGTACTTC. Full variable domain (missing parts from reference TRBV30 and TRBJ2-7): SQTIHQWPATLVQPVGSPLSLECTVEGTSNPNLYWYRQAAGRGLQLLFYSVGIGQISSEVPQNLSASRPQDRQFILSSKKLLLSDSGFYLCAWTSSVTPRGEQYFGPGTRLTVT.